A single sample is the source of the 27 T cell receptor beta chains below, sequenced in a study of regulatory T cells in long-lasting Graves disease. The sample's time point: newly diagnosed GD, antithyroid drugs for less than 3 months. After RNA was extracted from PBMCs, the TCR library was made from it. Building of the TCR beta libraries involved iRepertoire HTBI primers and Arm-PCR of CDR3 regions. TCRdb reprocessed the multiplex PCR reads via MiXCR and lists one record per CDR3 protein. The sample includes 550,000 to 650,000 distinct CDR3 sequences, 16% of them seen just once. These sequences were also reported in another study, on T cells in Graves' hyperthyroidism and ophthalmopathy.

Sequences were derived from peripheral blood mononuclear cells (PBMCs), sampled at new diagnosis, from a patient treated with antithyroid drugs. The receptors come from a man aged 18 to 29 with Graves disease.

This clonotype showed up just a few times. The CDR3 loop is CAISVGQYNEQFF. The CDR3 nucleotides are TGTGCCATCAGTGTAGGTCAGTACAATGAGCAGTTCTTC. The chain links TRBV10-3 to TRBJ2-1; no clear D gene. This CDR3 contains 13 residues. Per the germline V gene, CDR1 is ENHRY and CDR2 is SYGVKD. Trimming took 4 bases from V and 4 from J, leaving 8 bases between them.

The chain joins TRBV19 to TRBJ2-7, with D perhaps matching TRBD2 (6 bases). V gave up 6 bases and J gave up 2 bases, with 11 bases separating them. The CDR3 is 13 amino acids. The V gene's germline CDR1 is LNHDA and CDR2 SQIVND (reference sequence). This CDR3 is CASRRGMAYEQYF. CDR3 nucleotide sequence: TGTGCCAGTAGGCGGGGTATGGCCTACGAGCAGTACTTC. The entire variable domain, with the rest obtained from reference TRBV19 and TRBJ2-7, is as follows: DGGITQSPKYLFRKEGQNVTLSCEQNLNHDAMYWYRQDPGQGLRLIYYSQIVNDFQKGDIAEGYSVSREKKESFPLTVTSAQKNPTAFYLCASRRGMAYEQYFGPGTRLTVT.

The V gene is TRBV20-1, the J gene TRBJ2-1, with 8 positions matching TRBD2. The germline gives CDR1 DFQATT, CDR2 SNEGSKA (reference sequence). The CDR3 length is 13 residues. The V and J ends lost 8 bases and 5 bases, in that order; junction bases with no gene match: 8. The CDR3 spells CSNLAGFNNEQFF. As DNA, the CDR3 is TGCAGTAACCTAGCGGGTTTCAACAATGAGCAGTTCTTC.

This clonotype was counted many times. The chain employs TRBV12-5 and TRBJ1-4, with D tentatively TRBD1 (5 bases). Deletions cut 0 bases from V and 4 bases from J, with 15 bases between. Germline assignment: CDR1 LGHNT and CDR2 FRNRAP. The CDR3 spans 17 residues. This CDR3 reads CASGLVGRVGNNEKLFF. The CDR3 nucleotides are TGTGCTAGTGGTTTGGTAGGCAGGGTGGGGAATAATGAAAAACTGTTTTTT.

This clonotype appeared many times. The chain recombines TRBV5-1 with TRBJ1-1, with 11 positions matching TRBD1. CDR1 is SGHRS and CDR2 is YFSETQ in the germline V gene. CDR3 length equals 15 residues. Trimming removed 3 bases from V and 4 bases from J; junction bases left unmatched: 5. CDR3 nucleotides: TGCGCCAGCAGCTCCGGGACAGGGGGGGGCACTGAAGCTTTCTTT. Translated: CASSSGTGGGTEAFF.

The table lists this clonotype with many counts. The chain joins TRBV2 to TRBJ2-2; possible D gene TRBD1, 6 bases. With 5 bases removed from V and 6 bases from J, the gap between germline ends came to 10 bases. The length of the CDR3 is 13 residues. Germline V gene data show CDR1 as SNHLY and CDR2 as FYNNEI. The CDR3 region has the DNA TGTGCCAGCAGTCGACAGGTTTCCGGGGAGCTGTTTTTT. This translates into CASSRQVSGELFF.

The V gene is TRBV11-2, the J gene TRBJ2-6; no clear D gene. Trimming pared 2 bases from V and 0 bases from J, leaving 14 bases between. Germline V gene sequence: CDR1 SGHAT, CDR2 FQNNGV. The CDR3 runs 18 residues. The CDR3: CASSLMIPRSSGANVLTF. The CDR3 bases are TGTGCCAGCAGCTTAATGATCCCCCGGAGCTCTGGGGCCAACGTCCTGACTTTC.

This clonotype was detected ten times or more. This chain uses TRBV30 with TRBJ2-7; 7 nucleotides line up with TRBD1. CDR1 is GTSNPN, CDR2 SVGIG, per germline (reference sequence). The CDR3 spans 14 residues. The J segment lost 0 bases and the V segment lost 5 bases, leaving 7 bases of the junction unmatched. The chain's CDR3 is CAWGRDRDSYEQYF. The CDR3 DNA sequence: TGTGCCTGGGGCCGGGACAGAGACTCCTACGAGCAGTACTTC.

This clonotype was found many times. The chain links TRBV7-9 to TRBJ1-1, with D tentatively TRBD1 (5 bases). The V and J ends lost 3 bases and 1 base respectively, with 9 bases between them. The CDR3 runs 14 residues. CDR1 is SEHNR and CDR2 is FQNEAQ in the germline V gene (reference sequence). CDR3 residues: CASSLQGRNTEAFF. The CDR3 coding sequence is TGTGCCAGCAGCTTGCAGGGCCGGAACACTGAAGCTTTCTTT.

This clonotype was seen ten or more times. The chain joins TRBV30 to TRBJ2-3; TRBD2 matches 8 bases. Judging by the DNA end, TRBJ2-5 fits better; the J call may be wrong. CDR1 and CDR2 (germline): GTSNPN, SVGIG (reference sequence). CDR3 length equals 16 residues. The CDR3 loop is CAWTLAPGTRGETQYF. CDR3 in DNA: TGTGCCTGGACCCTCGCGCCGGGGACTAGGGGTGAGACCCAGTACTTC.

This clonotype was observed many times. The rearrangement joins TRBV2 to TRBJ2-3; D is possibly TRBD1 (6 bases). The CDR3 is made up of 16 amino acids. Between the trimmed V and J ends, which lost 3 bases and 7 bases, there was a span of 20 bases. Per germline, CDR1 SNHLY and CDR2 FYNNEI. The CDR3 reads CASSETGSRGGHTQYF. For the CDR3, the DNA is TGTGCCAGCAGTGAGACAGGCTCGCGTGGTGGCCATACGCAGTATTTT.

This clonotype came up many times. The V gene is TRBV11-2, the J gene TRBJ1-1; D uncertain. Trimming stripped 6 bases from V and 1 base from J, with 12 bases between. In germline, CDR1 is SGHAT, CDR2 FQNNGV. The CDR3 spans 14 residues. The DNA for the CDR3 is TGTGCCAGCAGTCTATTGAGGGAGAACACTGAAGCTTTCTTT. This translates into CASSLLRENTEAFF.

This clonotype was observed many times. V usage is TRBV28 and J usage is TRBJ2-3; D is uncertain. The CDR3 consists of 13 residues. Looked up from germline, CDR1 is MDHEN and CDR2 is SYDVKM. Trimming pared 5 bases from V and 8 bases from J, leaving 14 bases between. The CDR3 sequence is CASSPPNESTQYF. The CDR3 nucleotides are TGTGCCAGCAGTCCCCCCAACGAATCTACGCAGTATTTT.

This clonotype showed up just a few times. The CDR3 is CASTQIAASNEQFF. CDR3 bases: TGTGCCAGCACCCAGATAGCGGCTTCTAATGAGCAGTTCTTC. V and J are TRBV27 and TRBJ2-1, with a weak D call TRBD2 (6 bases). V was pared by 7 bases and J by 7 bases, with 17 bases between. This CDR3 has 14 residues. Germline V gene lookup returns CDR1 MNHEY and CDR2 SMNVEV (reference sequence).

The chain couples TRBV9 to TRBJ1-1, with TRBD1 identical over 7 bases. Germline CDR1 is SGDLS and CDR2 is YYNGEE. This CDR3 comprises 14 residues. The V gene end was trimmed by 3 bases and the J gene end by 2 bases; junction bases not matched to a gene: 4. The CDR3 nucleotides are TGTGCCAGCAGCGGGGGACAGAGTAACACTGAAGCTTTCTTT. It encodes CASSGGQSNTEAFF. Together with reference TRBV9 and TRBJ1-1, the CDR3 gives the full variable domain: DSGVTQTPKHLITATGQRVTLRCSPRSGDLSVYWYQQSLDQGLQFLIQYYNGEERAKGNILERFSAQQFPDLHSELNLSSLELGDSALYFCASSGGQSNTEAFFGQGTRLTVV.

This clonotype was observed at least ten times. Sequence at one end of the junction differs from germline and may be a read error. J is TRBJ2-3 and V is TRBV5-1; either TRBD1 or TRBD2 may supply D (5 bases each). The CDR3 has 14 amino acids. Looked up from germline, CDR1 is SGHRS and CDR2 is YFSETQ. The CDR3 nucleotides read TGTGCCAGCAGCTTGAGGGGAGGCACAGATACGCAGTATTTT. This gives the protein CASSLRGGTDTQYF.

This chain uses TRBV6-5 with TRBJ1-2; 8 nucleotides match TRBD1. This CDR3 has 15 residues. Germline CDR1 reads MNHEY; CDR2 reads SVGAGI. With V trimmed by 4 bases and J by 4 bases, 8 bases remained unmatched. CDR3 DNA sequence: TGTGCCAGCAGTTCTACGAACAGGGGGGGCTATGGCTACACCTTC. This sequence encodes CASSSTNRGGYGYTF.

This clonotype was observed a few times. The rearrangement links TRBV6-1 to TRBJ2-1; TRBD1 matches 8 bases. The CDR3 sequence is 16 residues long. V was clipped by 3 bases and J by 11 bases; unmatched bases: 15. Germline V CDR1 and CDR2: MNHNS, SASEGT. The CDR3 loop reads CASSDAGTGPDGKQFF. For the CDR3, the DNA is TGTGCCAGCAGTGACGCCGGGACAGGCCCCGATGGGAAGCAGTTCTTC.

The rearrangement links TRBV20-1 to TRBJ2-1; the D gene is possibly TRBD2 (6 bases). Trimming stripped 0 bases from V and 0 bases from J, with 9 bases between. The CDR3 runs to 15 residues. Per the germline V gene, CDR1 is DFQATT and CDR2 is SNEGSKA (reference sequence). Written as DNA, the CDR3 is TGCAGTGCTAGAGATCTAGCGAGCTCCTACAATGAGCAGTTCTTC. Protein product: CSARDLASSYNEQFF.

This clonotype was detected only a few times. J is TRBJ2-3 and V is TRBV5-1; 10 positions agree with TRBD2. The germline gives CDR1 SGHRS, CDR2 YFSETQ. V shed 3 bases and J 2 bases; nucleotides not matched to a gene: 6. The CDR3 has 16 amino acids. The chain's CDR3 is CASSSGTSVSTDTQYF. CDR3 coding DNA: TGCGCCAGCAGCTCTGGGACTAGCGTCTCCACAGATACGCAGTATTTT.

At least ten counts were recorded for this clonotype. The CDR3 is CASSLAQGANGYTF. CDR3 DNA: TGTGCCAGCAGCTTAGCGCAGGGGGCGAATGGCTACACCTTC. The chain joins TRBV7-9 to TRBJ1-2; 8 positions agree with TRBD1. CDR1 and CDR2 (germline): SEHNR, FQNEAQ (reference sequence). V trimming: 0 bases; J trimming: 6 bases; junction bases outside the gene matches: 3. The length of the CDR3 is 14 residues. Filled out from reference TRBV7-9 and TRBJ1-2, the complete variable domain reads DTGVSQNPRHKITKRGQNVTFRCDPISEHNRLYWYRQTLGQGPEFLTYFQNEAQLEKSRLLSDRFSAERPKGSFSTLEIQRTEQGDSAMYLCASSLAQGANGYTFGSGTRLTVV.

The gene calls are TRBV29-1 and TRBJ2-3; TRBD2 aligns across 13 bases. Germline lookup yields CDR1 SQVTM and CDR2 ANQGSEA. There are 15 residues in the CDR3. The trim removed 4 bases at V and 6 bases at J, leaving 7 bases unmatched. The CDR3: CSVGTSGRAADTQYF. The CDR3 region has the DNA TGCAGCGTTGGAACTAGCGGGAGGGCCGCTGATACGCAGTATTTT.

The CDR3 nucleotides read TGCAGTGCTAGAGATTCGACTAGCGGGAGTTACGAGCAGTACTTC. As protein: CSARDSTSGSYEQYF. The chain uses TRBV20-1 and TRBJ2-7; 12 bases map to TRBD2. The CDR3 consists of 15 residues. Unmatched junction bases numbered 4, after V lost 0 bases and J lost 4 bases. In germline, CDR1 is DFQATT, CDR2 SNEGSKA (reference sequence).

The CDR3 here is CSARDLSSGRLQLTDTQYF. CDR3 bases: TGCAGTGCTAGAGACCTCAGTAGCGGGAGGCTCCAACTCACAGATACGCAGTATTTT. The chain has TRBV20-1 and TRBJ2-3, with 10 bases fitting TRBD2. CDR1 and CDR2 from the germline V gene are DFQATT and SNEGSKA (reference sequence). The CDR3 loop spans 19 amino acids. The V and J ends lost 0 bases and 2 bases, in that order; junction bases with no gene match: 14.

This clonotype was recorded at least ten times. The chain joins TRBV18 to TRBJ2-3; D not certain. The germline CDR1 and CDR2 sequences are KGHSH and LQKENI. Trimming stripped 2 bases from V and 4 bases from J, with 10 bases between. This CDR3 spans 14 amino acids. The CDR3: CASSPGGVPDTQYF. The CDR3 nucleotides are TGTGCCAGCTCACCAGGTGGGGTCCCAGATACGCAGTATTTT.

The V gene is TRBV9, the J gene TRBJ2-3; 7 positions agree with TRBD2. V lost 3 bases and J lost 0; bases outside the gene matches: 4. The CDR3 is 15 residues long. Per the germline V gene, CDR1 is SGDLS and CDR2 is YYNGEE. The CDR3 DNA follows: TGTGCCAGCAGCGAAGCGGGAACAAGCACAGATACGCAGTATTTT. Translation: CASSEAGTSTDTQYF. Complete variable domain (other parts from reference TRBV9 and TRBJ2-3): DSGVTQTPKHLITATGQRVTLRCSPRSGDLSVYWYQQSLDQGLQFLIQYYNGEERAKGNILERFSAQQFPDLHSELNLSSLELGDSALYFCASSEAGTSTDTQYFGPGTRLTVL.

This clonotype showed up many times. This chain connects TRBV28 to TRBJ2-7, with D possibly being TRBD1 (6 bases). V was pared by 1 base and J by 5 bases, with 15 bases between. This CDR3 is 15 amino acids long. Per germline, CDR1 MDHEN and CDR2 SYDVKM. The CDR3 DNA reads TGTGCCAGCAGTTTATACGCAGGGACAATCAACGAGCAGTACTTC. It specifies CASSLYAGTINEQYF.